The present T cell receptor (beta chain) was sequenced within a study of shared clonotypes between healthy human individuals. Regarding the study as a whole: Generation probabilities of non-shared clonotypes were lower (relative to those shared by all four donors). It was the few donors that limited the genetic and exposure-history diversity represented. For naive CD4 cells, roughly 5% of clonotypes were shared across a few donors.

The CDR3 loop spans 14 amino acids. Germline lookup yields CDR1 SQVTM and CDR2 ANQGSEA. Between the trimmed V and J ends, which lost 1 base and 4 bases, there was a span of 13 bases. Comment on this clone: The antigen remains undetermined.

Libraries were prepared by immunoSEQ multiplex PCR; TCRdb keeps only in-frame clonotypes and omits some of them. The sample contains approximately 2.1 million clones, 85% to 95% of which appear only once. The material sequenced was naive CD4+ T cells from PBMCs. Indicated subset: CD45RA+ positively selected. The receptor was isolated from a man aged 18 to 29 in good health. Some clones in this sample may be carry-over from other donors' samples. The rearrangement links TRBV29-1 to TRBJ1-2; D remains unclear. Here the CDR3 DNA reads TGCAGCGTTGAAGCAGGACCGCGTACCTATGGCTACACCTTC. This sequence encodes CSVEAGPRTYGYTF.